This T cell receptor (beta chain) comes out of a study of breast tumors, draining lymph nodes, adjacent tissues. Study results and caveats: Findings are consistent with lymph node origin and intratumoral expansion of most tumor T cells. Tumors had less TCR diversity than lymph nodes, more than nontumor tissue.

The lymph nodes were axillary draining lymph nodes from breast cancer patients. This clonotype was observed many times. The antigen is not known. One end of the junction is discordant with germline, which a read error may explain. The CDR3 spans 15 residues. From germline, CDR1 is MNHEY and CDR2 SVGAGI. TCRdb used MiXCR to reprocess the multiplex PCR reads, holding one entry per CDR3 protein. The sample shows approximately 140,000 distinct CDR3 sequences, 32% of them seen only once. The sequenced material came from axillary lymph node tissue. The sequence was obtained from a female donor with breast cancer. Some clones in this sample may be carry-over from other donors' samples. J is TRBJ1-4 and V is TRBV6-5; D is unclear. This CDR3 reads CASSHSGPRNEKLFF. Here the CDR3 DNA reads TGTGCCAGCAGTCACTCTGGACCGCGTAATGAAAAACTGTTTTTT.